This T cell receptor beta chain was retrieved from a study of cytomegalovirus exposure and HLA in healthy donors. The germline gives CDR1 MNHEY, CDR2 SMNVEV (reference sequence). Trimming left V 3 bases short and J 10 bases short, with 13 bases between. CDR3 length: 13 amino acids. PCR was performed using 60 Vbeta and 13 Jbeta primers. Sequencing was performed with immunoSEQ multiplex PCR; in TCRdb, only in-frame clones are kept and a portion is missing. Among 100,000 to 150,000 clones listed, over 60% were seen once. The TCR sequence derives from a female donor in good health and CMV-seronegative. Sequenced: PBMCs. The chain is built from TRBV27 and TRBJ1-5; tentative D call: TRBD1 (5 bases). The CDR3 DNA follows: TGTGCCAGCAGTTTTTCCGTGGGGGGACCCCAGCATTTT. Protein sequence: CASSFSVGGPQHF.